This T cell receptor beta chain appears in the sequencing data of a study of blood T cell repertoires in COVID-19. On the study more broadly: Nucleic acid was either cDNA or gDNA, and it came from T cells, B-cell-depleted T cells, or PBMCs.

Original data processing: Nucleated cell number was recorded as an estimate derived from reference gene primer amplification. This table comes from immunoSEQ multiplex PCR, and its TCRdb copy is limited to in-frame clones, with some not included. That table gives V, J and clone size, and the DNA gave D and trimming. Found here are fewer than 110,000 clones, approximately 86% of them singletons; the top ten hold approximately 3.7%. V lost 7 bases and J 4 bases, leaving 13 bases between the germline ends. Germline loops: CDR1 SQVTM, CDR2 ANQGSEA. This CDR3 spans 13 amino acids. The chain joins TRBV29-1 to TRBJ1-4; perhaps TRBD1 as D (5 bases). The source is a human donor in a cohort sampled during active COVID-19. Sample: peripheral blood. For the CDR3, the DNA is TGCAGCGCACAGGCAAACCATAATGAAAAACTGTTTTTT. Protein product: CSAQANHNEKLFF.